Reported below is one TCR beta chain. The data belong to a study of blood T cell repertoires in COVID-19. From germline, CDR1 is GTSNPN and CDR2 SVGIG (reference sequence). Trimming cost V 7 bases and J 2 bases, with 11 bases left between them. The CDR3 totals 12 residues. Enrollees, 18 to 89 years old, lived in about two dozen US areas. The assay was immunoSEQ multiplex PCR, and TCRdb's table has in-frame clones only and misses some. The sample has under 250,000 clones, 70% to 90% seen once. The sample comprised PBMCs or T cells enriched from blood (not recorded which). The rearrangement joins TRBV30 to TRBJ1-2; tentatively, D is TRBD1 (5 bases). The sequence derives from a woman aged 50 to 60 with acute COVID-19. CDR3 residues: CAYTTVNYGYTF. Here the CDR3 DNA reads TGTGCCTACACGACAGTAAACTATGGCTACACCTTC.